Below, 27 T cell receptor beta chains from the same sample are listed, as sequenced in a study of T cell repertoires in cytomegalovirus infection. TCRdb recomputed calls from the reads with MiXCR, one row per CDR3 protein. The sample consists of some 500,000 distinct CDR3 sequences, over 35% of them appearing once. These receptors lack a known antigen. The sequencing here drew on cultured PBMCs, taken from culture after CMV antigen stimulation. These TCRs come from a human donor in good health (CMV status not recorded). Some clones in this sample may be carry-over from other donors' samples.

The chain combines TRBV2 with TRBJ1-1, with D perhaps TRBD1 (5 bases). The germline CDR1 and CDR2 sequences are SNHLY and FYNNEI. V lost 7 bases to trimming and J lost 0 bases, with 15 bases between them. This CDR3 is built from 15 residues. The CDR3 sequence: CASNPDGGVNTEAFF. The CDR3 coding sequence is TGTGCCAGCAACCCCGACGGGGGGGTGAACACTGAAGCTTTCTTT.

The chain uses TRBV19 and TRBJ2-1, with a tentative D call TRBD2 (6 bases). This CDR3 contains 15 residues. The V end lost 5 bases, the J end lost 0 bases, and 11 bases lay between the germline ends. Per germline, CDR1 LNHDA and CDR2 SQIVND (reference sequence). As DNA, the CDR3 is TGTGCCAGTAGTTCCCGGGACTTCTCCTACAATGAGCAGTTCTTC. Encoded protein: CASSSRDFSYNEQFF.

This clonotype has a count of ten or more. The chain combines TRBV7-8 with TRBJ1-1; D is perhaps TRBD1 (5 bases). This CDR3 region has 15 residues. Germline V gives CDR1 SGHVS, CDR2 FQNEAQ. Between the trimmed V and J ends, which lost 1 base and 5 bases, there was a span of 14 bases. The CDR3 is CASSLVPGRSTEAFF. CDR3 nucleotide sequence: TGTGCCAGCAGCTTAGTCCCAGGGCGGTCGACTGAAGCTTTCTTT.

The genes are TRBV6-8 and TRBJ1-5, with D possibly TRBD1 on 6 matching bases. The CDR3 runs to 12 residues. Germline V lookup: CDR1 MNHGY, CDR2 SAAAGT. The V end was cut by 10 bases, the J end by 5 bases, with 12 bases between. In nucleotides, the CDR3 is TGTGCCACATGGAGGGGGGATCAGCCCCAGCATTTT. Protein product: CATWRGDQPQHF.

This clonotype came up once. The chain joins TRBV15 to TRBJ1-2, with 7 bases lining up with TRBD1. This CDR3 is built from 12 residues. The junction had 4 bases not matched to a gene; V was cut back by 5 bases and J by 7 bases. Germline loops: CDR1 LNHNV, CDR2 YYDKDF (reference sequence). Here the CDR3 reads CATSRDSRGYTF. The DNA of the CDR3 is TGTGCCACCAGCCGGGACAGCCGTGGCTACACCTTC.

J is TRBJ2-2 and V is TRBV12-3 or TRBV12-4; D gene unclear. Trimming left V 5 bases short and J 5 bases short, with 3 bases between. The CDR3 is made up of 11 amino acids. The CDR3 nucleotides read TGTGCCAGCAGTGGAACCGGGGAGCTGTTTTTT. Translated, it gives CASSGTGELFF.

The V and J genes are TRBV6-2 or TRBV6-3 and TRBJ2-1, with 12 bases identical to TRBD2. Germline-derived CDR1 and CDR2 are MNHEY and SVGEGT. V shed 5 bases, J shed 3 bases, and the junction held 5 bases outside the gene matches. The CDR3 covers 16 residues. The CDR3 loop is CASSRKGLAGYNEQFF. CDR3 DNA sequence: TGTGCCAGCAGTCGGAAGGGACTAGCGGGCTACAATGAGCAGTTCTTC.

The V gene is TRBV4-3, the J gene TRBJ1-1; perhaps TRBD1 as D (6 bases). The CDR3 spans 17 residues. The V end lost 1 base, the J end lost 1 base, and 16 bases lay between the germline ends. The V gene's germline CDR1 is LGHNA and CDR2 YSLEER. The CDR3 DNA sequence: TGCGCCAGCAGCCAAGGTCATTACCGGGACAAGAACACTGAAGCTTTCTTT. As protein: CASSQGHYRDKNTEAFF.

The V call is TRBV5-6, the J call TRBJ1-2, with TRBD1 matching over 7 bases. With 6 bases clipped from V and 0 bases from J, the junction kept 5 bases outside the gene matches. This CDR3 has 14 amino acids. Germline assignment: CDR1 SGHDT and CDR2 YYEEEE. CDR3 sequence (DNA): TGTGCCAGCACCAGCGGACAGGCTAACTATGGCTACACCTTC. This sequence encodes CASTSGQANYGYTF. The whole variable domain, filled in from reference TRBV5-6 and TRBJ1-2, reads DAGVTQSPTHLIKTRGQQVTLRCSPKSGHDTVSWYQQALGQGPQFIFQYYEEEERQRGNFPDRFSGHQFPNYSSELNVNALLLGDSALYLCASTSGQANYGYTFGSGTRLTVV.

The chain links TRBV12-3 or TRBV12-4 to TRBJ1-4; D is possibly TRBD1 (5 bases). This CDR3 contains 14 residues. V dropped 7 bases and J dropped 8 bases, with 17 bases sitting between them. The CDR3 DNA is TGTGCCAGCACCCTAGGCGGGGCTAGGGAAAAACTGTTTTTT. It yields the protein CASTLGGAREKLFF.

Only a few counts were recorded for this clonotype. The chain joins TRBV6-1 to TRBJ2-7; D call uncertain. The CDR3 sequence is 12 residues long. The V and J ends lost 2 bases and 7 bases respectively, with 9 bases between them. Germline V CDR1 and CDR2: MNHNS, SASEGT. The chain's CDR3 is CASSENQWEQYF. CDR3 nucleotides: TGTGCCAGCAGTGAAAACCAGTGGGAGCAGTACTTC.

This clonotype was seen only a few times. The chain joins TRBV5-5 to TRBJ1-1, with 9 bases lining up with TRBD1. Germline-derived CDR1 and CDR2 are SGHKS and YYEKEE (reference sequence). Losses at the gene ends were 2 bases for V and 4 bases for J; bases not matched to a gene: 15. The CDR3 is 18 amino acids. The CDR3, as DNA: TGTGCCAGCAGCTTAGCCCCGGGACAGGGCCCGGGACTCACTGAAGCTTTCTTT. This translates into CASSLAPGQGPGLTEAFF.

The chain recombines TRBV7-9 with TRBJ1-4; no clear D. This CDR3 is 14 amino acids long. The V gene's germline CDR1 is SEHNR and CDR2 FQNEAQ (reference sequence). Trimming left V 5 bases short and J 0 bases short, with 7 bases between. CDR3 loop: CASSPRTTNEKLFF. The CDR3 DNA sequence: TGTGCCAGCAGCCCCCGAACAACTAATGAAAAACTGTTTTTT.

This clonotype was observed a few times. The V and J genes are TRBV7-2 and TRBJ2-1, with TRBD2 identical over 11 bases. The CDR3 is made up of 14 amino acids. The germline CDR1 and CDR2 sequences are SGHTA and FQGNSA. V was pared by 2 bases and J by 9 bases, with 3 bases of the junction left unmatched. CDR3 bases: TGTGCCAGCAGCTTAACTAGCGGGGGCAGTGAGCAGTTCTTC. Protein sequence: CASSLTSGGSEQFF.

The V call is TRBV20-1, the J call TRBJ1-5; possible D gene TRBD1, 6 bases. Germline V gene lookup returns CDR1 DFQATT and CDR2 SNEGSKA (reference sequence). This CDR3 has 15 residues. V was clipped by 2 bases and J by 3 bases, with 14 bases between them. The CDR3 sequence is CSARPGGGINQPQHF. CDR3 coding DNA: TGCAGTGCTAGACCTGGGGGCGGAATCAATCAGCCCCAGCATTTT.

The chain joins TRBV24-1 to TRBJ2-1, with 8 nucleotides matching TRBD2. The V gene end was trimmed by 2 bases and the J gene end by 5 bases; junction bases not matched to a gene: 10. Germline V gives CDR1 KGHDR, CDR2 SFDVKD. There are 17 residues in the CDR3. CDR3 nucleotide sequence: TGTGCCACCAGTGATTCTGGAATTAGCGGGGTAAACAATGAGCAGTTCTTC. It is translated as CATSDSGISGVNNEQFF.

The V and J genes are TRBV11-2 and TRBJ2-1, with TRBD2 matching over 9 bases. CDR1 and CDR2 from the germline V gene are SGHAT and FQNNGV. V shed 5 bases, J shed 7 bases, and the junction held 15 bases outside the gene matches. The CDR3 consists of 17 residues. CDR3 nucleotides: TGTGCCAGCAGCCCCCGATCGAGGGGCGGGGGGGCAAATGAGCAGTTCTTC. It is translated as CASSPRSRGGGANEQFF.

The chain links TRBV7-8 to TRBJ2-3, with no clear D. This CDR3 has 13 residues. Germline V CDR1 and CDR2: SGHVS, FQNEAQ. Trimming took off 8 bases at V and 2 bases at J, with 11 bases between the two ends. DNA of the CDR3: TGTGCCAGCCGTGGCGGCTACACAGATACGCAGTATTTT. Encoded protein: CASRGGYTDTQYF. Looking up the rest from reference TRBV7-8 and TRBJ2-3 gives the full variable domain: GAGVSQSPRYKVAKRGQDVALRCDPISGHVSLFWYQQALGQGPEFLTYFQNEAQLDKSGLPSDRFFAERPEGSVSTLKIQRTQQEDSAVYLCASRGGYTDTQYFGPGTRLTVL.

V and J are TRBV10-3 and TRBJ2-7, with 8 bases lining up with TRBD2. CDR1 is ENHRY and CDR2 is SYGVKD in the germline V gene. The V and J ends lost 8 bases and 3 bases, in that order; junction bases with no gene match: 9. This CDR3 spans 14 amino acids. The CDR3 loop is CAIRGDSGNYEQYF. The CDR3 coding sequence is TGTGCCATCCGCGGGGATAGCGGGAACTACGAGCAGTACTTC.

This clonotype was recorded at least ten times. This chain links TRBV7-2 with TRBJ2-3; D is ambiguous. Trimming shortened V by 2 bases and J by 5 bases, and 5 bases separated the two germline ends. Per the germline V gene, CDR1 is SGHTA and CDR2 is FQGNSA. The CDR3 sequence is 12 residues long. CDR3 amino acids: CASSLLRDTQYF. CDR3 bases: TGTGCCAGCAGCTTACTAAGAGATACGCAGTATTTT. Looking up the rest from reference TRBV7-2 and TRBJ2-3 gives the full variable domain: GAGVSQSPSNKVTEKGKDVELRCDPISGHTALYWYRQSLGQGLEFLIYFQGNSAPDKSGLPSDRFSAERTGGSVSTLTIQRTQQEDSAVYLCASSLLRDTQYFGPGTRLTVL.

This clonotype was seen at least ten times. This chain connects TRBV7-2 to TRBJ2-3; 9 bases match TRBD2. CDR3 length: 14 residues. Per the germline V gene, CDR1 is SGHTA and CDR2 is FQGNSA. J lost 5 bases, V lost 5 bases, and 5 bases had no gene match. The CDR3 is CASSPLSGRDTQYF. The CDR3 DNA reads as TGTGCCAGCAGCCCTCTTAGCGGGAGAGATACGCAGTATTTT. The entire variable domain, with the rest obtained from reference TRBV7-2 and TRBJ2-3, is as follows: GAGVSQSPSNKVTEKGKDVELRCDPISGHTALYWYRQSLGQGLEFLIYFQGNSAPDKSGLPSDRFSAERTGGSVSTLTIQRTQQEDSAVYLCASSPLSGRDTQYFGPGTRLTVL.

This clonotype was detected once. J is TRBJ2-1 and V is TRBV5-1; no definite D call. This CDR3 region has 14 residues. Germline V gene data show CDR1 as SGHRS and CDR2 as YFSETQ. V gave up 0 bases and J gave up 8 bases, with 12 bases separating them. CDR3 amino acids: CASSLEIGNDEQFF. In DNA, the CDR3 is TGCGCCAGCAGCTTGGAAATAGGTAACGATGAGCAGTTCTTC.

A few counts support this clonotype. The chain has TRBV15 and TRBJ2-7; tentative D call: TRBD1 (5 bases). There are 14 residues in the CDR3. The V gene's germline CDR1 is LNHNV and CDR2 YYDKDF (reference sequence). Trimming removed 1 base from V and 6 bases from J, with 13 bases in between. CDR3 sequence reads: CATSRASRGAEQYF. In DNA form, the CDR3 reads TGTGCCACCAGCAGAGCTTCCCGTGGGGCCGAGCAGTACTTC.

The chain joins TRBV7-8 to TRBJ1-4; the D gene is possibly TRBD1 (5 bases). CDR3 length: 12 amino acids. Deletions cut 4 bases from V and 11 bases from J, with 11 bases between. Germline V gives CDR1 SGHVS, CDR2 FQNEAQ. CDR3 DNA sequence: TGTGCCAGCAGCTCGAGGGGAGAGAAACTGTTTTTT. Protein sequence: CASSSRGEKLFF.

The chain couples TRBV7-2 to TRBJ1-1, with D perhaps matching TRBD1 (6 bases). Deletions cut 5 bases from V and 12 bases from J, with 13 bases between. The CDR3 is 11 residues long. Germline CDR1 reads SGHTA; CDR2 reads FQGNSA. CDR3 loop: CASSNRDISFF. The CDR3 DNA follows: TGTGCCAGCAGCAACCGGGACATATCTTTCTTT.

As DNA, the CDR3 is TGTGCCAGCACCAACACGGGATTAGCGGGGCCACGCTCCTACAATGAGCAGTTCTTC. Its translation is CASTNTGLAGPRSYNEQFF. This sequence joins TRBV7-2 and TRBJ2-1, with 8 bases lining up with TRBD2. Per germline, CDR1 SGHTA and CDR2 FQGNSA. V gave up 7 bases and J gave up 0 bases; unmatched junction bases: 17. The CDR3 loop spans 19 amino acids.

This clonotype was seen only a few times. The rearrangement uses TRBV6-2 or TRBV6-3 and TRBJ1-5; D gene ambiguous. Germline V gene data show CDR1 as MNHEY and CDR2 as SVGEGT. The CDR3 sequence is 12 residues long. The V end was cut by 2 bases, the J end by 7 bases, with 6 bases between. The chain's CDR3 is CASSYRNQPQHF. DNA of the CDR3: TGTGCCAGCAGTTACCGTAACCAGCCCCAGCATTTT.